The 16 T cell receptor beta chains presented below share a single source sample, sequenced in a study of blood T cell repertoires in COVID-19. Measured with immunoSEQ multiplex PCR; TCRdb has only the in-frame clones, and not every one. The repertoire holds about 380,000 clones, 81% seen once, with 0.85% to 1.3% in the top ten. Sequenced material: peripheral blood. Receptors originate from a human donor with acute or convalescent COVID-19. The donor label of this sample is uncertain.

The CDR3 loop is CATSRVETGRYGYTF. The DNA of the CDR3 is TGTGCCACCAGCAGAGTAGAGACAGGACGCTATGGCTACACCTTC. The rearrangement uses TRBV15 and TRBJ1-2, with TRBD1 as a possible D gene (6 bases). The CDR3 runs 15 residues. Trimming pared 1 base from V and 4 bases from J, leaving 13 bases between. Germline CDR1 reads LNHNV; CDR2 reads YYDKDF (reference sequence).

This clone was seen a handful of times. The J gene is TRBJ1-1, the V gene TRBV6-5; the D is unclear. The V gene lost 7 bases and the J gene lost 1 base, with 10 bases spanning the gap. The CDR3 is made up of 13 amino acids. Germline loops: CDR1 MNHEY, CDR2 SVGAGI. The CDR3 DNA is TGTGCCAGCACGGCGGTGAAGAACACTGAAGCTTTCTTT. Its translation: CASTAVKNTEAFF.

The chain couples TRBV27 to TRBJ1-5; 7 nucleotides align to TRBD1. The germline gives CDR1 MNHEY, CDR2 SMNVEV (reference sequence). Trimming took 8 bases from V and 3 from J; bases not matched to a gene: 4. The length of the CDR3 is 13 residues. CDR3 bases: TGTGCCAGCCGGGGACAGTTCAATCAGCCCCAGCATTTT. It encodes CASRGQFNQPQHF.

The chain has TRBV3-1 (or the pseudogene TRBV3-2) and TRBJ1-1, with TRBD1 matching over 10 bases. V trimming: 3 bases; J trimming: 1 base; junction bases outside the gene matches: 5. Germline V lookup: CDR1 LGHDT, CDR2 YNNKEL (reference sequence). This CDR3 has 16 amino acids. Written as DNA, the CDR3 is TGTGCCAGCAGCCACCCCCGGACAGGGGGGAACACTGAAGCTTTCTTT. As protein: CASSHPRTGGNTEAFF.

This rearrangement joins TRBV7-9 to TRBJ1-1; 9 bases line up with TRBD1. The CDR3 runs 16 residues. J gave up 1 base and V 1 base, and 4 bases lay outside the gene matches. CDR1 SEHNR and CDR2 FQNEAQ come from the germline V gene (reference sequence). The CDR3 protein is CASSLGTQGANTEAFF. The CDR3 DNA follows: TGTGCCAGCAGCTTAGGGACACAGGGGGCGAACACTGAAGCTTTCTTT. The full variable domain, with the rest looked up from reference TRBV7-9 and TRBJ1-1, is DTGVSQNPRHKITKRGQNVTFRCDPISEHNRLYWYRQTLGQGPEFLTYFQNEAQLEKSRLLSDRFSAERPKGSFSTLEIQRTEQGDSAMYLCASSLGTQGANTEAFFGQGTRLTVV.

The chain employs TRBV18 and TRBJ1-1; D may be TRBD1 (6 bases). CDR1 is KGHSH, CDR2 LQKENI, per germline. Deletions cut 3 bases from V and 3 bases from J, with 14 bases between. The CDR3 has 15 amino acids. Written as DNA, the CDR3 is TGTGCCAGCTCACCCCAGGGGTTCAGGGACACTGAAGCTTTCTTT. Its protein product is CASSPQGFRDTEAFF.

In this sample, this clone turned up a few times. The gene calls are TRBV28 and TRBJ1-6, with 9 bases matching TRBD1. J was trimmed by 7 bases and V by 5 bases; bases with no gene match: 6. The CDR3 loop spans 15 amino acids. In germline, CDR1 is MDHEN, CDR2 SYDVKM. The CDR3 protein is CASSRQGGDNSPLHF. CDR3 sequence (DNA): TGTGCCAGCAGTCGACAGGGGGGAGACAATTCACCCCTCCACTTT.

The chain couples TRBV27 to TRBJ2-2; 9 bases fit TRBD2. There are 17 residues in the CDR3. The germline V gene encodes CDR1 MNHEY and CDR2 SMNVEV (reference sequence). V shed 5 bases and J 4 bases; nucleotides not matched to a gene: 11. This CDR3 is CASSPSPRGGPTGELFF. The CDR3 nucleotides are TGTGCCAGCAGTCCCTCTCCGCGGGGGGGCCCCACCGGGGAGCTGTTTTTT.

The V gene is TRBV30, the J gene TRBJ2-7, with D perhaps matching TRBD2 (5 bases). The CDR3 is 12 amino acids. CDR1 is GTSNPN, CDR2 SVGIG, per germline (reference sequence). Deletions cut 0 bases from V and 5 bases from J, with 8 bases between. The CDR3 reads CAWSVVGNEQYF. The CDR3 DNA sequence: TGTGCCTGGAGTGTAGTCGGGAACGAGCAGTACTTC.

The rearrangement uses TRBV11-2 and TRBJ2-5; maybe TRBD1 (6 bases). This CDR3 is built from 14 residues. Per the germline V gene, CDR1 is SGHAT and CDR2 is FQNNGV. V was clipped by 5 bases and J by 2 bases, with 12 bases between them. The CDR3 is CASSPGTTQETQYF. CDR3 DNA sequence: TGTGCCAGCAGCCCAGGGACAACTCAAGAGACCCAGTACTTC.

The DNA for the CDR3 is TGTGCCAGCAGGAAGGACAGGGAGGGCTACGAGCAGTACTTC. Protein product: CASRKDREGYEQYF. The chain has TRBV6-5 and TRBJ2-7; D perhaps matches TRBD1 (8 bases). Trimming shortened V by 6 bases and J by 3 bases, and 15 bases separated the two germline ends. This CDR3 contains 14 residues. Germline lookup yields CDR1 MNHEY and CDR2 SVGAGI.

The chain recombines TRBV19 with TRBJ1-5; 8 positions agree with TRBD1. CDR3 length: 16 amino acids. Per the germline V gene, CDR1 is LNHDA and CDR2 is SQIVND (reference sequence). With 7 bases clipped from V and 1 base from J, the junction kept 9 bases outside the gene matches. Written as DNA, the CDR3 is TGTGCCAGTACCCAGTTATGGACAGGGAGCAATCAGCCCCAGCATTTT. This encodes CASTQLWTGSNQPQHF.

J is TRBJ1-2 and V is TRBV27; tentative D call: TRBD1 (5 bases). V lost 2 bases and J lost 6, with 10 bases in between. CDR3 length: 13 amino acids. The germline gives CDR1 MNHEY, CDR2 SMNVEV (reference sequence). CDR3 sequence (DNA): TGTGCCAGCAGTTTACAGGGTTGGAATGGCTACACCTTC. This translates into CASSLQGWNGYTF.

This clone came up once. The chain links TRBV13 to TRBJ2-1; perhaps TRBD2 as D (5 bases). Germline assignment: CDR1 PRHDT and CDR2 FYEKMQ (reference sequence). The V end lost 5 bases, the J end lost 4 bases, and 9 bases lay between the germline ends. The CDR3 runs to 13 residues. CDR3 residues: CASSLTGYNEQFF. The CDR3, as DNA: TGTGCCAGCAGCCTAACGGGATACAATGAGCAGTTCTTC.

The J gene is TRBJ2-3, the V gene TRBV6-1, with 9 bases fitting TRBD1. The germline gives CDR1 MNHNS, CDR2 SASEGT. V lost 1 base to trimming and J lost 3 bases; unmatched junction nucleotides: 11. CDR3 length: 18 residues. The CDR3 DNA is TGTGCCAGCAGTGAAGGGGGACAGGGTAGGGGTCGGACAGATACGCAGTATTTT. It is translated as CASSEGGQGRGRTDTQYF.

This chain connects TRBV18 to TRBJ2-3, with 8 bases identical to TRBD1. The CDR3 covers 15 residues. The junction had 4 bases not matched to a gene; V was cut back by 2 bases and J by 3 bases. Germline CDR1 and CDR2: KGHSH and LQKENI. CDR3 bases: TGTGCCAGCTCACCAAACAGGGGGACGACAGATACGCAGTATTTT. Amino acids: CASSPNRGTTDTQYF.